The clone carrying this TCR beta chain was observed a few times. The antigen is undetermined. The length of the CDR3 is 14 residues. Germline CDR1 and CDR2: LNHDA and SQIVND (reference sequence). V gave up 5 bases and J gave up 4 bases, with 12 bases separating them. MiXCR, run by TCRdb on the reads, gives a single entry per CDR3 protein. The table records 150,000 to 200,000 distinct CDR3 sequences, roughly a fifth of them present only once. This specimen belongs to a study of T cell repertoires in cytomegalovirus infection. Study at large: CMV infection and matching HLA type were both indicated by public TCR beta signatures.

Points from the study as a whole: The ex vivo response was dominated by HLA-C-restricted CMV-specific TCR beta clonotypes. Summed frequency of public TCR beta families distinguished CMV carriers with the relevant HLA.

This sequence joins TRBV19 and TRBJ1-5, with a tentative D call TRBD1 (5 bases). Sequencing was carried out using PBMCs. This sequence originates from a human donor in good health (CMV status not recorded). Some clones in this sample may be carry-over from other donors' samples. CDR3 sequence: CASSPPGQNQPQHF. The CDR3 DNA reads as TGTGCCAGTAGTCCCCCGGGGCAGAATCAGCCCCAGCATTTT.